This T cell receptor beta chain was sequenced during a study of blood T cell repertoires in COVID-19. Study context: Sources were T cells, B-cell-depleted T cells, or PBMCs; the material itself was cDNA or gDNA.

This clone was found a few times. Clones were sequenced by immunoSEQ multiplex PCR, and TCRdb holds only the in-frame ones, with some missing. The repertoire holds 95,000 to 150,000 clones, 85% to 90% seen once, with approximately 10% in the top ten. This TCR was recovered from a man aged 80 or over with acute or convalescent COVID-19. Sequencing was performed on peripheral blood.

The CDR3 DNA is TGTGCCAGCAGCGTAATAGCGGGAGTCCCCAATGAGCAGTTCTTC. Translating gives CASSVIAGVPNEQFF. The V call is TRBV9, the J call TRBJ2-1; 9 positions agree with TRBD2. Germline assignment: CDR1 SGDLS and CDR2 YYNGEE. The CDR3 covers 15 residues. The V and J ends lost 1 base and 6 bases, in that order; junction bases with no gene match: 5.